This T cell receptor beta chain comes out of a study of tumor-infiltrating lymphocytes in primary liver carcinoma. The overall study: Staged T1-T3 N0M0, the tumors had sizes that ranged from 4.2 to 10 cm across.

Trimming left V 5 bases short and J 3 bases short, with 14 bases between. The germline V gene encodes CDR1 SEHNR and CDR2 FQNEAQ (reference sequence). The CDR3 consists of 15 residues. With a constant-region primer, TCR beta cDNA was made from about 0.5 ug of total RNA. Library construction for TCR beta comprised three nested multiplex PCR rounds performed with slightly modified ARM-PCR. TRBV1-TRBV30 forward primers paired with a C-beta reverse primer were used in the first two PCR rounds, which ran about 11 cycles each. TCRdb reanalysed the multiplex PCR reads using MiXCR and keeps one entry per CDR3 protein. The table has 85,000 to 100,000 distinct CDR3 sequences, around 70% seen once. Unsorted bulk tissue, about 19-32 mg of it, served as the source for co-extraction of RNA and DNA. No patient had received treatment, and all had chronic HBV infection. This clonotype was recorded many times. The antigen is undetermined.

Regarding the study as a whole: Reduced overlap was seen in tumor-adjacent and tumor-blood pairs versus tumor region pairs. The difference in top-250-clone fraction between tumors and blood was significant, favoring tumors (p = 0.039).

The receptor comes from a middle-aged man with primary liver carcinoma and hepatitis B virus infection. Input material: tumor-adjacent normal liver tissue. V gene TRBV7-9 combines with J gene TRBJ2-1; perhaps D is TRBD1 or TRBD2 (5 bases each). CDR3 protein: CASSANEGSYNEQFF. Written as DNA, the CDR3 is TGTGCCAGCAGCGCTAACGAGGGGAGCTACAATGAGCAGTTCTTC.